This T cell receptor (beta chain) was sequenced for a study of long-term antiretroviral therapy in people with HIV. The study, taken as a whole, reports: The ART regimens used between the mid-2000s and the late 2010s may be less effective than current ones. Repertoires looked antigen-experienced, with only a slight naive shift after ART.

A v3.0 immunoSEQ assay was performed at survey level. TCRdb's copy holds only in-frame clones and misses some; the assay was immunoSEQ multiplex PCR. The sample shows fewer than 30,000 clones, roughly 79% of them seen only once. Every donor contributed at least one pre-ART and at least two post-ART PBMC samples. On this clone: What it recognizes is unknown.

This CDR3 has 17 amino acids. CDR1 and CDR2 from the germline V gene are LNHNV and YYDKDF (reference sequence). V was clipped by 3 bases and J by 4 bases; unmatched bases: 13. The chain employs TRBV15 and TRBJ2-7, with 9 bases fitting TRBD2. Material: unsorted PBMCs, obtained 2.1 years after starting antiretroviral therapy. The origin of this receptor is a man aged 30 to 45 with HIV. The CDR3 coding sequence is TGTGCCACCAGCAGGCTGACTAGCGGCCCCCTGGGTTACGAGCAGTACTTC. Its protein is CATSRLTSGPLGYEQYF. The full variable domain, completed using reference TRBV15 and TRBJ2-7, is DAMVIQNPRYQVTQFGKPVTLSCSQTLNHNVMYWYQQKSSQAPKLLFHYYDKDFNNEADTPDNFQSRRPNTSFCFLDIRSPGLGDTAMYLCATSRLTSGPLGYEQYFGPGTRLTVT.